This T cell receptor (beta chain) comes out of a study of cytomegalovirus exposure and HLA in healthy donors. While unrecorded immune exposures were likely, the donors were nominally healthy when sampled. Primers for the PCR totalled 60 Vbeta and 13 Jbeta. The assay was immunoSEQ multiplex PCR, and TCRdb's table has in-frame clones only and misses some. The data contain 100,000 to 150,000 clones, 77% of them singletons. Germline CDR1 reads KGHSH; CDR2 reads LQKENI. This CDR3 region has 16 residues. The V and J ends lost 4 bases and 0 bases, in that order; junction bases with no gene match: 4. This chain links TRBV18 with TRBJ1-5; 9 bases are a match to TRBD1. This sequence originates from a male donor in good health and CMV-seropositive. Sequencing was carried out using PBMCs. The CDR3 region has the DNA TGTGCCAGCTCACAGGACAGGGGTCTTAGCAATCAGCCCCAGCATTTT. Protein sequence: CASSQDRGLSNQPQHF.